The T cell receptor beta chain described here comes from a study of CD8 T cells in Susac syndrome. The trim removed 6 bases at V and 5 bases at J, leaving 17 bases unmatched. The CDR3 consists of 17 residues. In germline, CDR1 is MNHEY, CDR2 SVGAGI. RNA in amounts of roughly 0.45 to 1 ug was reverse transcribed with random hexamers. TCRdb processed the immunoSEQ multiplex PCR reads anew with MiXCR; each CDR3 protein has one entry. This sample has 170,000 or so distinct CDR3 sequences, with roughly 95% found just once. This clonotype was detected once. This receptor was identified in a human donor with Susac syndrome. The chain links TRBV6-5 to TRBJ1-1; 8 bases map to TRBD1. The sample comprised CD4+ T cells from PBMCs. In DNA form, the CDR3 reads TGTGCCAGCAGCTTACGCCTCTCAACAGGGGGGATAACTGAAGCTTTCTTT. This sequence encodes CASSLRLSTGGITEAFF.